Listed here are 23 T cell receptor beta chains from one sample, sequenced in a study of cytomegalovirus exposure and HLA in healthy donors. With 60 Vbeta and 13 Jbeta primers, the PCR was carried out. The data were produced by immunoSEQ multiplex PCR, yet TCRdb's version contains in-frame clones alone and is incomplete. The sample has approximately 91,000 clones, approximately 86% seen once. What was sequenced was PBMCs. The source of these receptors is a young man in good health and CMV-seropositive.

The chain recombines TRBV28 with TRBJ2-1, with 11 bases that match TRBD2. With 7 bases clipped from V and 4 bases from J, the junction kept 3 bases outside the gene matches. Germline V lookup: CDR1 MDHEN, CDR2 SYDVKM. CDR3 length: 14 amino acids. CDR3 nucleotides: TGTGCCAGCACACTAGCGGGAGCTTACAATGAGCAGTTCTTC. This translates into CASTLAGAYNEQFF.

The rearrangement joins TRBV7-9 to TRBJ2-1, with 8 bases identical to TRBD1. Germline V lookup: CDR1 SEHNR, CDR2 FQNEAQ (reference sequence). This CDR3 is built from 15 residues. Losses at the gene ends were 5 bases for V and 9 bases for J; bases not matched to a gene: 12. The CDR3 DNA reads TGTGCCAGCAGCCCACCCGGGACAGGTCCCCGTGAGCAGTTCTTC. Translation: CASSPPGTGPREQFF.

This sequence joins TRBV19 and TRBJ1-5; 7 bases map to TRBD1. The V and J ends lost 7 bases and 0 bases, in that order; junction bases with no gene match: 9. This CDR3 has 16 residues. Per germline, CDR1 LNHDA and CDR2 SQIVND (reference sequence). CDR3 DNA sequence: TGTGCCAGTACATACAGGGGAACATATAGCAATCAGCCCCAGCATTTT. Protein product: CASTYRGTYSNQPQHF. The entire variable domain, with the rest obtained from reference TRBV19 and TRBJ1-5, is as follows: DGGITQSPKYLFRKEGQNVTLSCEQNLNHDAMYWYRQDPGQGLRLIYYSQIVNDFQKGDIAEGYSVSREKKESFPLTVTSAQKNPTAFYLCASTYRGTYSNQPQHFGDGTRLSIL.

V usage is TRBV5-1 and J usage is TRBJ2-1, with 11 nucleotides matching TRBD2. Trimming cost V 0 bases and J 9 bases; bases outside gene matches: 5. Germline V gene sequence: CDR1 SGHRS, CDR2 YFSETQ. The CDR3 runs 15 residues. CDR3 DNA: TGCGCCAGCAGCTTGGAACTAGCGGGAGTGGGTGAGCAGTTCTTC. Translating it yields CASSLELAGVGEQFF. The full variable domain, with the rest looked up from reference TRBV5-1 and TRBJ2-1, is KAGVTQTPRYLIKTRGQQVTLSCSPISGHRSVSWYQQTPGQGLQFLFEYFSETQRNKGNFPGRFSGRQFSNSRSEMNVSTLELGDSALYLCASSLELAGVGEQFFGPGTRLTVL.

The chain employs TRBV20-1 and TRBJ2-1; D gene ambiguous. Trimming took 2 bases from V and 6 from J, leaving 5 bases between them. In germline, CDR1 is DFQATT, CDR2 SNEGSKA (reference sequence). The CDR3 has 11 amino acids. As DNA, the CDR3 is TGCAGTGCTAGACTAGGCAATGAGCAGTTCTTC. Amino acids: CSARLGNEQFF.

The CDR3, as DNA: TGTGCCTGGAGTGGGGGGGGTGCCATATATTTT. Protein product: CAWSGGGAIYF. V and J are TRBV30 and TRBJ1-3; TRBD1 might be the D (5 bases). There are 11 residues in the CDR3. Germline CDR1 GTSNPN, CDR2 SVGIG (reference sequence). The ends were cut back, 1 base at V and 11 bases at J, with 9 bases in the middle. The variable domain in full, completed from reference TRBV30 and TRBJ1-3, reads SQTIHQWPATLVQPVGSPLSLECTVEGTSNPNLYWYRQAAGRGLQLLFYSVGIGQISSEVPQNLSASRPQDRQFILSSKKLLLSDSGFYLCAWSGGGAIYFGEGSWLTVV.

The V and J genes are TRBV7-9 and TRBJ2-1; D is undetermined. This CDR3 contains 13 residues. The V end lost 5 bases, the J end lost 6 bases, and 11 bases lay between the germline ends. CDR1 and CDR2 (germline): SEHNR, FQNEAQ (reference sequence). CDR3 coding DNA: TGTGCCAGCAGCATTAGACCTAGCAATGAGCAGTTCTTC. The encoded protein is CASSIRPSNEQFF. Combining the CDR3 with reference TRBV7-9 and TRBJ2-1 gives the whole variable domain DTGVSQNPRHKITKRGQNVTFRCDPISEHNRLYWYRQTLGQGPEFLTYFQNEAQLEKSRLLSDRFSAERPKGSFSTLEIQRTEQGDSAMYLCASSIRPSNEQFFGPGTRLTVL.

The rearrangement uses TRBV15 and TRBJ1-4, with D possibly TRBD1 on 5 matching bases. V lost 0 bases, J lost 6 bases, and 14 bases lay in between. This CDR3 comprises 16 residues. Germline V CDR1 and CDR2: LNHNV, YYDKDF (reference sequence). The CDR3 here is CATSRDDGGDYEKLFF. The CDR3 region has the DNA TGTGCCACCAGCAGAGATGATGGGGGGGACTATGAAAAACTGTTTTTT.

This clone has just one count. This sequence joins TRBV4-1 and TRBJ2-1, with D possibly TRBD2 on 6 matching bases. The CDR3 is 20 amino acids. Trimming took 2 bases from V and 0 from J, leaving 23 bases between them. The germline V gene encodes CDR1 MGHRA and CDR2 YSYEKL. The CDR3 spells CASSQRDWDRGLNSYNEQFF. DNA for the CDR3: TGCGCCAGCAGCCAAAGGGACTGGGATAGAGGGCTTAACTCCTACAATGAGCAGTTCTTC.

The CDR3 is CASSRDRGADQPQHF. CDR3 DNA sequence: TGTGCCAGCAGTCGGGACAGGGGGGCAGATCAGCCCCAGCATTTT. This chain uses TRBV6-1 with TRBJ1-5, with 11 positions matching TRBD1. Germline trimming cut 5 bases from V and 5 bases from J; bases unmatched to any gene: 5. Germline V gene data show CDR1 as MNHNS and CDR2 as SASEGT. This CDR3 comprises 15 residues.

This CDR3 is CASSSPGQGTYEQYF. DNA of the CDR3: TGTGCCAGCAGCTCCCCGGGACAGGGTACCTACGAGCAGTACTTC. V and J are TRBV7-6 and TRBJ2-7; 9 nucleotides line up with TRBD1. The CDR3 totals 15 residues. The V gene end was trimmed by 4 bases and the J gene end by 2 bases; junction bases not matched to a gene: 6. Germline CDR1 and CDR2: SGHVS and FNYEAQ.

In DNA form, the CDR3 reads TGTGCCAGCAGCAATGACGACAGGGCCAGGACAGATACGCAGTATTTT. Translation: CASSNDDRARTDTQYF. This chain connects TRBV21-1 to TRBJ2-3; TRBD1 is the table's D call, not checked against the DNA. TRBV21-1 is a pseudogene. CDR3 length: 16 residues.

The chain employs TRBV7-9 and TRBJ1-1, with TRBD1 matching 7 bases. The CDR3 runs to 15 residues. Unmatched junction bases numbered 7, after V lost 3 bases and J lost 3 bases. From germline, CDR1 is SEHNR and CDR2 FQNEAQ (reference sequence). The CDR3 bases are TGTGCCAGCAGCTTTGGAGACAGGGAGCACACTGAAGCTTTCTTT. Translating it yields CASSFGDREHTEAFF.

The chain is built from TRBV2 and TRBJ2-2, with 10 bases lining up with TRBD2. Per germline, CDR1 SNHLY and CDR2 FYNNEI. The CDR3 has 15 residues. J lost 3 bases, V lost 4 bases, and 2 bases had no gene match. In DNA, the CDR3 is TGTGCCAGCAGTGCGAGCGGGGGGGACACCGGGGAGCTGTTTTTT. It is translated as CASSASGGDTGELFF.

This clone was picked up a small number of times. The J gene is TRBJ2-2, the V gene TRBV11-2; TRBD2 matches 7 bases. The V and J ends lost 1 base and 5 bases, in that order; junction bases with no gene match: 4. CDR1 is SGHAT and CDR2 is FQNNGV in the germline V gene. This CDR3 region has 15 residues. The CDR3 DNA follows: TGTGCCAGCAGCTTAGGGCGGGACTATACCGGGGAGCTGTTTTTT. As protein: CASSLGRDYTGELFF.

Here the CDR3 DNA reads TGCGCCAGCAGCTTGGGGGCAGACCGTTTGGGCTACACCTTC. This translates into CASSLGADRLGYTF. The rearrangement uses TRBV5-1 and TRBJ1-2; D is ambiguous. Germline V CDR1 and CDR2: SGHRS, YFSETQ. V lost 0 bases to trimming and J lost 8 bases, with 14 bases between them. The CDR3 consists of 14 residues.

The V gene is TRBV6-5, the J gene TRBJ1-2, with no clear D. Trimming took 4 bases from V and 8 from J, leaving 14 bases between them. CDR1 is MNHEY and CDR2 is SVGAGI in the germline V gene. The length of the CDR3 is 13 residues. The CDR3 coding sequence is TGTGCCAGCAGTTCGCCGGTCGTCATCGGCTACACCTTC. Translation gives CASSSPVVIGYTF.

This chain connects TRBV5-4 to TRBJ2-3, with a possible D match to TRBD1 (6 bases). V lost 0 bases to trimming and J lost 1 base, with 6 bases between them. Germline CDR1 SGHNT, CDR2 YYREEE (reference sequence). The CDR3 is 14 amino acids. The CDR3: CASSLDRGTDTQYF. The CDR3 DNA reads as TGTGCCAGCAGCTTGGACAGGGGCACAGATACGCAGTATTTT.

The chain joins TRBV27 to TRBJ2-5; maybe TRBD2 (5 bases). CDR1 and CDR2 from the germline V gene are MNHEY and SMNVEV (reference sequence). This CDR3 region has 13 residues. V shed 4 bases and J shed 5 bases, with 11 bases lying between them. The CDR3 DNA sequence: TGTGCCAGCAGTTCCATCAGAGGGGAGACCCAGTACTTC. Its protein product is CASSSIRGETQYF.

A few counts support this clone. The J gene is TRBJ2-7, the V gene TRBV7-8, with D possibly TRBD2 on 5 matching bases. Germline assignment: CDR1 SGHVS and CDR2 FQNEAQ. V lost 0 bases, J lost 3 bases, and 6 bases lay in between. The CDR3 length is 13 residues. The DNA of the CDR3 is TGTGCCAGCAGCTTAGCAGGAGGCTACGAGCAGTACTTC. Its translation: CASSLAGGYEQYF. Based on the CDR3 plus reference TRBV7-8 and TRBJ2-7, the full variable domain is GAGVSQSPRYKVAKRGQDVALRCDPISGHVSLFWYQQALGQGPEFLTYFQNEAQLDKSGLPSDRFFAERPEGSVSTLKIQRTQQEDSAVYLCASSLAGGYEQYFGPGTRLTVT.

The V gene is TRBV6-5, the J gene TRBJ1-2; the match to TRBD1 covers 8 bases. The CDR3 runs to 14 residues. Germline loops: CDR1 MNHEY, CDR2 SVGAGI. Germline trimming cut 6 bases from V and 6 bases from J; bases unmatched to any gene: 9. For the CDR3, the DNA is TGTGCCAGCAGCGGACAGGGTGACCGGAATGGCTACACCTTC. This encodes CASSGQGDRNGYTF.

The chain recombines TRBV4-1 with TRBJ2-2, with D possibly being TRBD2 (5 bases). The germline V and J ends were trimmed by 3 bases and 0 bases, with 11 bases remaining between them. CDR1 and CDR2 from the germline V gene are MGHRA and YSYEKL. CDR3 length: 16 residues. The CDR3 DNA reads TGCGCCAGCAGCCATGGCAGGACTGCGAACACCGGGGAGCTGTTTTTT. Translation gives CASSHGRTANTGELFF.

The chain has TRBV29-1 and TRBJ2-3; perhaps TRBD2 as D (5 bases). The CDR3 sequence is 12 residues long. V shed 4 bases and J shed 6 bases, with 11 bases lying between them. The V gene's germline CDR1 is SQVTM and CDR2 ANQGSEA. The CDR3 reads CSVVVALDTQYF. The CDR3 DNA is TGCAGCGTTGTAGTAGCGTTGGATACGCAGTATTTT.